In its sample, the clone carrying this T cell receptor (beta chain) was seen a few times. The sample is drawn from a study of T-cell reconstitution after alpha-beta-depleted transplantation in children. Using unique molecular identifiers, the investigators prepared the TCRbeta library. MiXCR was run by TCRdb on the PCR reads, yielding one entry per CDR3 protein. Of some 240,000 distinct CDR3 sequences listed, approximately 9.7% were seen once; the top ten hold about 5%. Germline V CDR1 and CDR2: SGHRS, YFSETQ. The V end lost 7 bases, the J end lost 5 bases, and 12 bases lay between the germline ends. This CDR3 has 12 amino acids.

J is TRBJ2-5 and V is TRBV5-1; D not certain. This TCR was recovered from a human donor who donated a stem cell graft to a child with SCID. The sample in question was PBMCs from the stem cell graft donor, obtained from the stem cell graft. The CDR3 bases are TGCGCCAGCGCCTTAACCTGGGAGACCCAGTACTTC. Translating it yields CASALTWETQYF.